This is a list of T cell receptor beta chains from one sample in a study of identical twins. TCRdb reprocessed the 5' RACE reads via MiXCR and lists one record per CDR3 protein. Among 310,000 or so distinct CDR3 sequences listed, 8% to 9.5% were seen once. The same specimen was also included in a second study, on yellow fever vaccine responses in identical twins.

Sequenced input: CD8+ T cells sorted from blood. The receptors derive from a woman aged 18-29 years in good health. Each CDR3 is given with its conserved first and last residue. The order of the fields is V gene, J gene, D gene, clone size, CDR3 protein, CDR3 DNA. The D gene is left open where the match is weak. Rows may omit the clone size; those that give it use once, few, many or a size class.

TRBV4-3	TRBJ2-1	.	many	CASSQDWGTYNEQFF	TGCGCCAGCAGCCAAGATTGGGGGACCTACAATGAGCAGTTCTTC
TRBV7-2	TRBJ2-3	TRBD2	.	CASSPGGASTDTQYF	TGTGCCAGCAGCCCGGGGGGAGCTAGCACAGATACGCAGTATTTT
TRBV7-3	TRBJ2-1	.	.	CASSLGEGQDNEQFF	TGTGCCAGCAGCCTGGGGGAGGGACAGGACAATGAGCAGTTCTTC
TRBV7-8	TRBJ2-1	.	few	CASSQRGETYNEQFF	TGTGCCAGCAGCCAGAGGGGGGAAACCTACAATGAGCAGTTCTTC
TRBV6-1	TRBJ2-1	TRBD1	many	CASSEASGGNEQFF	TGTGCCAGCAGTGAAGCGTCAGGGGGCAATGAGCAGTTCTTC
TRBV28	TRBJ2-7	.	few	CASSLNRDTSYEQYF	TGTGCCAGCAGCCTTAACAGGGACACCTCCTACGAGCAGTACTTC
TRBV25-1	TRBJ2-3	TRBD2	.	CAKSRQREGRPDTQYF	TGTGCCAAGTCCCGGCAGCGGGAGGGCCGACCAGATACGCAGTATTTT
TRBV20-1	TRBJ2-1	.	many	CSARNLVAHSYNEQFF	TGCAGTGCTAGAAATCTTGTGGCCCACTCCTACAATGAGCAGTTCTTC
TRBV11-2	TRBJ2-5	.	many	CASKPKGIQETQYF	TGTGCCAGCAAGCCGAAGGGGATCCAAGAGACCCAGTACTTC
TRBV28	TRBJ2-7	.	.	CASSLLDSSYEQYF	TGTGCCAGCAGTTTACTAGACAGTTCCTACGAGCAGTACTTC
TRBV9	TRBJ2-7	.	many	CASSPRRTLDGEQYF	TGTGCCAGCAGCCCCCGGCGCACCCTTGATGGAGAGCAGTACTTC
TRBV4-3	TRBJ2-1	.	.	CASSQDRGAPDNEQFF	TGCGCCAGCAGCCAAGATCGAGGGGCCCCGGACAATGAGCAGTTCTTC
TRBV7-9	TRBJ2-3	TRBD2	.	CASSHTSGNSTDTQYF	TGTGCCAGCAGCCACACTAGCGGGAACAGCACAGATACGCAGTATTTT